Described below is a single T cell receptor (beta chain) sequence and its context. Its cognate antigen has yet to be identified. Base-call qualities are not available, and no considerably larger clone is one nucleotide away. This entry comes from a study of shared clonotypes between healthy human individuals (dated by TCRdb to between 2020 and 2021). Some background on the complete study: A few men and a couple of women, aged 18 to 49 years, made up the cohort. Per donor, leukapheresis produced somewhere between about 0.94 and 9.5 billion PBMCs. The study deeply sequenced blood TCR repertoires of about 5 healthy adults to estimate repertoire size and the extent of clonotype sharing between individuals. For each donor, CD4 naive and CD4 memory were each given three plates, CD8 naive was given two plates, and CD8 memory was given one plate. Libraries were prepared and TCR repertoires were sequenced by different laboratories using diverse techniques, in order to increase sequencing depth and limit assay-specific biases.

TCR CDR3 regions were amplified from genomic DNA by multiplex PCR using the deep immunoSEQ assay. Extracted genomic DNA from each cell subset was spread evenly across all wells of several immunoSEQ 96-well plates, with each plate serving as a replicate. For sorted subsets, around 200 ng genomic DNA, equal to tens of thousands of T cell genomes, was loaded into each replicate PCR. Purified libraries were measured with a Qubit 3.0 fluorometer, size-checked on a Bioanalyzer 2100, and measured again with the KAPA Library Quantification kit. Every immunoSEQ 96-well plate was sequenced on a dedicated single-read 150-cycle Illumina NextSeq 550 flow cell. The authors processed their data as follows. Because the immunoSEQ output included only junctional sequences and no quality scores, the filtering could not be the same as the filtering used for full-length reads. To assign V/J genes and CDR3, sequences were annotated using PyIR, a Python wrapper for IgBLAST v1.9, with IMGT germline references. Reads with weak V/J assignments (E-value above 1e-6), missing CDR3, stop codons, out-of-frame junctions, or ambiguous translated residues were removed. A V3J clonotype was defined by an identical inferred V gene, J gene, and CDR3 amino acid sequence. The percentage overlap between two repertoires was calculated by dividing the number of shared unique clonotypes by the size of the smaller repertoire. Richness of each repertoire was evaluated using RTK rarefaction, the Chao1 estimator, and Recon v2.1 estimates of unobserved clonotypes. OLGA was used to compute generation probabilities for all TCRbeta clonotypes that the gDNA method yielded from several donors. As stored in TCRdb, this immuneACCESS dataset retains in-frame rearrangements with V and J assigned. A fraction of the clones does not appear; measured against another copy, unresolved V genes explain less than half of the discrepancy, and the remainder lacks a known reason. That table supplies the V and J calls and clone size; D and trimming were determined from the DNA. This sample holds over a million clones; around 78% were observed only once. 0.55% to 0.7% of the sample comes from the top ten.

What the study reported, not specific to this receptor: Because the study included only a small number of donors, the genetic and exposure-history diversity represented was limited. Across a handful of donors, approximately 4.6% of naive CD4, roughly 3.8% of naive CD8, 2% to 2.5% of memory CD4, and about 0.44% of memory CD8 clonotypes were shared. Clonotypes shared by all four sorted-subset donors showed higher generation probabilities than non-shared clonotypes. Rarefaction of sorted-subset datasets indicated incomplete sequencing despite the large sequencing depth. Larger estimated clonotype richness was generally found for naive subsets than for memory subsets. Pairwise subsampling led to the expectation that sequencing depth would affect the degree of clonotype sharing among donors. Sampling was restricted to blood, and TCR repertoires in tissues likely differ from the TCR repertoires found in blood.

Taken from the germline V gene, the CDR1 and CDR2 loops are LGHNA and YNFKEQ. Between the V and J ends, shortened by 0 bases and 0 bases respectively, the junction contains 9 bases. The CDR3 runs 16 amino acids, cysteine and phenylalanine included. CDR3 DNA is the only sequence kept; it has 48 bases, read in frame from the first base. The donors were healthy, HIV-negative adults who had no recently reported acute infections or vaccinations. All donors were Caucasian adults living in Nashville, Tennessee, USA. CD4+ T cells were enriched by magnetic negative selection; naive cells were then positively selected on CD45RA, and the negative fraction formed the memory subset. Blood was obtained by leukapheresis, after which PBMCs were separated by Ficoll-Histopaque density gradient centrifugation and cryopreserved in liquid nitrogen vapor phase. Analytical flow cytometry was used to check the purity and quantity of every magnetically sorted T cell population. Genomic DNA was isolated from each sorted fraction and quantified by UV absorbance on a Nanodrop 2000c.

Here the chain combines TRBV4-2 and TRBJ2-1; perhaps TRBD2 is the D gene, with 6 bases matching. This TCR derives from a man between 18 and 29 years old in good health. Some clones in this sample may be carry-over from other donors' samples. Sequencing input: memory CD4+ T cells from PBMCs. The sample's cell subset or site label, in plain terms: CD45RA-negative fraction. Here the CDR3 is given as CASSQDLTSSYNEQFF. The base sequence is TGTGCCAGCAGCCAAGATCTGACTAGCTCCTACAATGAGCAGTTCTTC.